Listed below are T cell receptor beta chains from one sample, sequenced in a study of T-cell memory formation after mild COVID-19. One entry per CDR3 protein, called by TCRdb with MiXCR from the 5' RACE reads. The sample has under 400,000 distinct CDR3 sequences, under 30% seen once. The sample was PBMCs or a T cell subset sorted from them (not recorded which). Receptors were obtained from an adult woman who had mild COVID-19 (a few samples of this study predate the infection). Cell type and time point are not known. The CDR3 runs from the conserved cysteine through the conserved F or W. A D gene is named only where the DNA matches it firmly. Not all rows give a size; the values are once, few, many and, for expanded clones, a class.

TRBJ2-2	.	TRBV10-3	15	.	CAISTGTTNTGELFF
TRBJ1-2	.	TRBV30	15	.	CAWSPTPGVAYGYTF
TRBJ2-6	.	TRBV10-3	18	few	CAISEGPLPSDGANVLTF
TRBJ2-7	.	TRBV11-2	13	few	CASSLQEHYEQYF
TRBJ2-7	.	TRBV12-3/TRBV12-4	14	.	CASSLGGRRYEQYF
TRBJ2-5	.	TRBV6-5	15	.	CASSYKGGELSSQYF
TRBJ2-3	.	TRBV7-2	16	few	CASSVSGPLSTDTQYF
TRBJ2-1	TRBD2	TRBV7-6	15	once	CASSMTSGSYNEQFF
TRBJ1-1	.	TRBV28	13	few	CASSLVLNTEAFF
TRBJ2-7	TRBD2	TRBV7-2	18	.	CASSPSQTSGRARYEQYF
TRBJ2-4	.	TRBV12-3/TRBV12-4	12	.	CATKGDTSEGDF
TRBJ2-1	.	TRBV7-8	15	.	CASRVPGQRNNEQFF
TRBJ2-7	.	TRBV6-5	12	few	CASSKRDGEQYF
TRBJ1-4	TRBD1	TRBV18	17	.	CASSSLPGQQNNEKLFF
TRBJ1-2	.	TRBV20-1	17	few	CSARDRGFSHISYGYTF
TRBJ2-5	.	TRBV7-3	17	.	CASSLAGWDTGGQTQYF
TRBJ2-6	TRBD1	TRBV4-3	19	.	CASSQDLLRQGASLNVLTF
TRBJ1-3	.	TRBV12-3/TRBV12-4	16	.	CASRKLTTISGNTIYF
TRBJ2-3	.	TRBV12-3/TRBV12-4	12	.	CASLKLADTQYF
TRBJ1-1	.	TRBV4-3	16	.	CASSQGEGEGGTEAFF
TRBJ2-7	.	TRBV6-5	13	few	CASSYGSTYEQYF
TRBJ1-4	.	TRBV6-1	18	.	CASSENGRGILLPEKLFF
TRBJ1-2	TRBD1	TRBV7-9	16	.	CASSLGGTGAGVGYTF
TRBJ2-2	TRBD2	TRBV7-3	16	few	CASTPFAGGGAGELFF
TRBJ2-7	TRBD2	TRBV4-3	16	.	CASSQDGAAGWDEQYF
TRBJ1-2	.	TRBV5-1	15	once	CASSPGGSVGYGYTF
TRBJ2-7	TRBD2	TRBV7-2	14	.	CASSMTSGAYEQYF
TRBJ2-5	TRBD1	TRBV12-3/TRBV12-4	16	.	CASSLAGQGKQETQYF
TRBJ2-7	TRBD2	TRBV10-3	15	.	CAIMGASGGSYEQYF
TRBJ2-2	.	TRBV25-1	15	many	CASSESTGGAGELFF
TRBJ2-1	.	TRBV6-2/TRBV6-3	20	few	CASRPMIPRQITTSYNEQFF
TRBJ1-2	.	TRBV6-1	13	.	CASRIGTDYGYTF
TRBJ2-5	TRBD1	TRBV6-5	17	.	CASSTDTPGQGLETQYF
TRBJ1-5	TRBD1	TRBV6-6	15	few	CASSPGQGVNQPQHF
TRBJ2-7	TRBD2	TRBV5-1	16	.	CASSDFTSGGPYEQYF
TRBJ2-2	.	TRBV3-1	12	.	CASSQDPGELFF
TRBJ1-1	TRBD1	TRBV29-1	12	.	CSVESQGAEAFF
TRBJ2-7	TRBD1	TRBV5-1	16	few	CASSLASPGQPYEQYF
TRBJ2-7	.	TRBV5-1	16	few	CASSPVARAASYEQYF
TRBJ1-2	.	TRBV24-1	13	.	CATSEPGRHGYTF
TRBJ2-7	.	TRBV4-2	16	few	CASSQELGGQIYEQYF
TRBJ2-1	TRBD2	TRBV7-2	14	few	CASSTGTSIAEQFF
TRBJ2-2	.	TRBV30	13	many	CAWSNVGGRELFF